Given below is one T cell receptor beta chain in context. These data are taken from a study of shared clonotypes between healthy human individuals. Germline CDR1 and CDR2: SQVTM and ANQGSEA. Between the trimmed V and J ends, which lost 0 bases and 8 bases, there was a span of 8 bases. The CDR3 totals 12 residues. The authors' processing: Junction-only sequences without quality scores came from ImmunoSEQ, so filtering differed. Data came from immunoSEQ multiplex PCR; TCRdb stores just in-frame clones and leaves some out. V and J calls and clone size are those listed in that table; D and trimming were worked out from the DNA. This table holds 2,500,000 or so clones, roughly 93% found once.

This receptor was taken from a man aged 18 to 29 in good health. Some clones in this sample may be carry-over from other donors' samples. This chain uses TRBV29-1 with TRBJ2-1, with D hard to call. Sequenced: naive CD4+ T cells from PBMCs. Subset meaning: CD45RA+ positively selected. The CDR3 region is CSVEDAEDEQFF. The CDR3, as DNA: TGCAGCGTTGAAGATGCCGAGGATGAGCAGTTCTTC.